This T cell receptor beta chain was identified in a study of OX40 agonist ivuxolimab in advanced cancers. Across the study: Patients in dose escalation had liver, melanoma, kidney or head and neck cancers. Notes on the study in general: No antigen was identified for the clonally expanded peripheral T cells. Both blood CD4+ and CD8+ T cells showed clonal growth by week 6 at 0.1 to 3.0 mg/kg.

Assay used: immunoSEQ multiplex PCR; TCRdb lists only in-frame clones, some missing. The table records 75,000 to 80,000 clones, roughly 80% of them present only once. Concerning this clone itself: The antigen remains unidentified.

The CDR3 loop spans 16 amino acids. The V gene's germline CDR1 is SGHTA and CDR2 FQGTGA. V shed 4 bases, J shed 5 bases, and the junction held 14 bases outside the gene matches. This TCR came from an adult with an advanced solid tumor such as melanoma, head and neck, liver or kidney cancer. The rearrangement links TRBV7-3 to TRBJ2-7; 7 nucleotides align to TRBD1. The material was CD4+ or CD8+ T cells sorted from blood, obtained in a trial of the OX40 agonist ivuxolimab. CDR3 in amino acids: CASSSLATVQGNEQYF. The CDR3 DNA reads TGTGCCAGCAGCTCCCTCGCAACCGTACAGGGGAACGAGCAGTACTTC.